Listed here are 25 T cell receptor beta chains from one sample, sequenced in a study of CD8 T cells in ankylosing spondylitis (dated by TCRdb to about 2017). The library was produced with 5' RACE. For sequencing, an Illumina HiSeq 2500 was employed. Clones were called with MiXCR by TCRdb after fastp trimmed the public reads at Q25, and only in-frame beta chains were retained. Rows with one shared CDR3 protein collapse into an entry with the most common genes and DNA. The sample table shows 250,000 or so distinct CDR3 sequences, and 18% are seen once. The ten largest clonotypes hold under 40% of the sample. The sequenced sample consisted of blood, either unsorted or a sorted T cell fraction (not recorded which). These receptors all come from a male donor with ankylosing spondylitis or in good health (not recorded which).

This chain joins TRBV12-3 or TRBV12-4 and TRBJ1-1, with 7 bases that match TRBD1. This CDR3 region has 17 residues. The junction had 11 bases not matched to a gene; V was cut back by 2 bases and J by 2 bases. Here the CDR3 DNA reads TGTGCCAGCAGTTTACTGAGGACAGGCATTTATAACACTGAAGCTTTCTTT. Translation gives CASSLLRTGIYNTEAFF.

V and J are TRBV2 and TRBJ2-7; the D gene is possibly TRBD1 (5 bases). Trimming left V 7 bases short and J 2 bases short, with 12 bases between. Germline V CDR1 and CDR2: SNHLY, FYNNEI. The CDR3 consists of 13 residues. Written as DNA, the CDR3 is TGTGCCAGCATAAAGGGGATGGCCTACGAGCAGTACTTC. This sequence encodes CASIKGMAYEQYF.

CDR3 loop: CASSRRLAGGTGELFF. For the CDR3, the DNA is TGTGCCAGCAGCCGCAGACTAGCGGGAGGAACCGGGGAGCTGTTTTTT. The genes are TRBV12-3 or TRBV12-4 and TRBJ2-2; the match to TRBD2 covers 13 bases. V was clipped by 6 bases and J by 5 bases; unmatched bases: 6. The CDR3 totals 16 residues.

This clonotype was seen many times. V usage is TRBV12-3 or TRBV12-4 and J usage is TRBJ2-7, with unresolved D. V was pared by 7 bases and J by 6 bases, with 13 bases between. This CDR3 contains 12 residues. The CDR3: CASTSLSGEQYF. The CDR3 DNA reads TGTGCCAGCACCAGCCTGTCCGGCGAGCAGTACTTC.

The rearrangement joins TRBV7-3 to TRBJ2-3; 7 bases fit TRBD1. Germline V gene lookup returns CDR1 SGHTA and CDR2 FQGTGA. The CDR3 runs 14 residues. V dropped 5 bases and J dropped 3; count of bases not matched to a gene: 5. This CDR3 reads CASSPGTETDTQYF. The CDR3 DNA reads TGTGCCAGCAGCCCCGGGACAGAAACAGATACGCAGTATTTT.

The J gene is TRBJ1-1, the V gene TRBV7-8, with D tentatively TRBD1 (6 bases). V gave up 4 bases and J gave up 5 bases, with 23 bases separating them. CDR1 and CDR2 (germline): SGHVS, FQNEAQ. CDR3 length: 17 residues. In DNA form, the CDR3 reads TGTGCCAGCAGCTCTCCCGGGCCAAGGGGGAGGTGGACTGAAGCTTTCTTT. Translating gives CASSSPGPRGRWTEAFF.

This clonotype was detected a few times. The rearrangement links TRBV7-2 to TRBJ2-5; D call uncertain. CDR3 size: 16 residues. Germline values: CDR1 SGHTA, CDR2 FQGNSA. Trimming cost V 1 base and J 4 bases, with 16 bases left between them. The CDR3 spells CASSLVQSGPGETQYF. The CDR3 DNA reads TGTGCCAGCAGCTTAGTCCAATCAGGACCGGGAGAGACCCAGTACTTC. Together with reference TRBV7-2 and TRBJ2-5, the CDR3 gives the full variable domain: GAGVSQSPSNKVTEKGKDVELRCDPISGHTALYWYRQSLGQGLEFLIYFQGNSAPDKSGLPSDRFSAERTGGSVSTLTIQRTQQEDSAVYLCASSLVQSGPGETQYFGPGTRLLVL.

The V gene is TRBV21-1, the J gene TRBJ2-3; TRBD1, the D gene given by the table, was not confirmed from the DNA. TRBV21-1 constitutes a pseudogene. The CDR3 extends over 14 amino acids. The CDR3 region is CASEGVNYTDTQYF. CDR3 DNA: TGTGCCAGCGAAGGGGTCAACTATACAGATACGCAGTATTTT.

In its sample, this clonotype was seen many times. This chain uses TRBV7-9 with TRBJ2-5; TRBD2 might be the D (6 bases). Germline V gene data show CDR1 as SEHNR and CDR2 as FQNEAQ (reference sequence). CDR3 length: 14 residues. Trimming removed 3 bases at V and 2 bases at J, with 10 bases between. The CDR3 reads CASSFGGPQETQYF. The CDR3 DNA follows: TGTGCCAGCAGCTTTGGAGGGCCACAAGAGACCCAGTACTTC.

This clonotype has a handful of counts. The V and J genes are TRBV7-8 and TRBJ2-7, with no clear D. With 5 bases removed from V and 1 base from J, the gap between germline ends came to 15 bases. The CDR3 consists of 15 residues. Per germline, CDR1 SGHVS and CDR2 FQNEAQ. CDR3 bases: TGTGCCAGCAGCCCCCTCTTGGGTGGGTCCTACGAGCAGTACTTC. It yields the protein CASSPLLGGSYEQYF.

This clonotype was counted only a few times. The chain recombines TRBV19 with TRBJ1-1, with 8 bases fitting TRBD1. V lost 8 bases to trimming and J lost 7 bases; unmatched junction nucleotides: 3. In germline, CDR1 is LNHDA, CDR2 SQIVND (reference sequence). This CDR3 contains 11 residues. CDR3 amino acids: CASQGAREAFF. CDR3 DNA: TGTGCCAGTCAGGGGGCCCGTGAAGCTTTCTTT.

This clonotype came up a few times. The CDR3 DNA reads as TGTGCCAGCAGCTTGACAGGAGACCAAGAGACCCAGTACTTC. Translated, it gives CASSLTGDQETQYF. V is TRBV5-6 and J is TRBJ2-5, with D maybe TRBD1 (5 bases). Germline-derived CDR1 and CDR2 are SGHDT and YYEEEE. The ends were cut back, 1 base at V and 0 bases at J, with 7 bases in the middle. The CDR3 extends over 14 amino acids. The whole variable domain, filled in from reference TRBV5-6 and TRBJ2-5, reads DAGVTQSPTHLIKTRGQQVTLRCSPKSGHDTVSWYQQALGQGPQFIFQYYEEEERQRGNFPDRFSGHQFPNYSSELNVNALLLGDSALYLCASSLTGDQETQYFGPGTRLLVL.

This clonotype was found a few times. V is TRBV6-5 and J is TRBJ1-5, with D possibly being TRBD1 (5 bases). The germline V and J ends were trimmed by 0 bases and 0 bases, with 18 bases remaining between them. Germline V CDR1 and CDR2: MNHEY, SVGAGI. CDR3 size: 19 residues. The CDR3 DNA reads TGTGCCAGCAGTTACTCCGACAGACCAAGAACCTATAGCAATCAGCCCCAGCATTTT. This sequence encodes CASSYSDRPRTYSNQPQHF.

This clonotype was recorded a few times. The V call is TRBV15, the J call TRBJ2-7; unclear D gene. The CDR3 is 13 residues long. V dropped 0 bases and J dropped 3 bases, with 6 bases sitting between them. Germline lookup yields CDR1 LNHNV and CDR2 YYDKDF (reference sequence). CDR3 region: CATSRDDHYEQYF. The CDR3 nucleotides read TGTGCCACCAGCAGAGATGATCACTACGAGCAGTACTTC.

The gene calls are TRBV4-2 and TRBJ2-7; 10 positions agree with TRBD2. The CDR3 extends over 19 amino acids. Germline V lookup: CDR1 LGHNA, CDR2 YNFKEQ. Losses at the gene ends were 0 bases for V and 0 bases for J; bases not matched to a gene: 11. CDR3: CASSQDGLAGDSSSYEQYF. In nucleotides, the CDR3 is TGTGCCAGCAGCCAAGATGGGCTAGCGGGAGACTCCAGCTCCTACGAGCAGTACTTC.

At least ten counts were recorded for this clonotype. The chain uses TRBV4-1 and TRBJ2-7, with a possible D match to TRBD1 (6 bases). The germline gives CDR1 MGHRA, CDR2 YSYEKL. V dropped 4 bases and J dropped 2 bases, with 15 bases sitting between them. There are 15 residues in the CDR3. The CDR3 sequence is CASSRTGTLTYEQYF. Here the CDR3 DNA reads TGCGCCAGCAGCCGAACCGGGACACTAACCTACGAGCAGTACTTC.

This sequence joins TRBV4-2 and TRBJ2-3; TRBD2 matches at 10 bases. V was pared by 2 bases and J by 5 bases, with 7 bases of the junction left unmatched. Germline CDR1 is LGHNA and CDR2 is YNFKEQ. CDR3 length equals 16 residues. The CDR3 nucleotides are TGTGCCAGCAGCCAACCTCTAGCGGGAGAGGTAGATACGCAGTATTTT. Translation gives CASSQPLAGEVDTQYF.

This clonotype was counted between two and nine times. CDR3 in amino acids: CASTLTGPYQPQHF. In nucleotides, the CDR3 is TGTGCCAGCACTCTAACAGGGCCCTATCAGCCCCAGCATTTT. The gene calls are TRBV6-2 or TRBV6-3 and TRBJ1-5, with D possibly being TRBD1 (6 bases). This CDR3 has 14 residues. V was clipped by 7 bases and J by 5 bases, with 15 bases between them. Germline CDR1 MNHEY, CDR2 SVGEGT.

This clonotype was observed a handful of times. The V call is TRBV6-5, the J call TRBJ2-3; tentatively, D is TRBD2 (6 bases). The ends were cut back, 2 bases at V and 6 bases at J, with 12 bases in the middle. Per the germline V gene, CDR1 is MNHEY and CDR2 is SVGAGI. The CDR3 runs to 14 residues. CDR3 loop: CASSYTLARDTQYF. The CDR3 DNA reads as TGTGCCAGCAGTTACACCCTAGCGCGGGATACGCAGTATTTT.

The rearrangement links TRBV4-1 to TRBJ1-2; D gene uncertain. V dropped 0 bases and J dropped 4 bases, with 6 bases sitting between them. The CDR3 covers 13 residues. Germline loops: CDR1 MGHRA, CDR2 YSYEKL. DNA for the CDR3: TGCGCCAGCAGCCAAGACGCTGGCTATGGCTACACCTTC. Its protein is CASSQDAGYGYTF.

The chain carries TRBV14 and TRBJ2-3, with 8 bases fitting TRBD2. Trimming removed 0 bases from V and 4 bases from J; junction bases left unmatched: 9. The CDR3 runs to 17 residues. The germline CDR1 and CDR2 sequences are SGHDN and FVKESK. The CDR3 sequence is CASSQDLQRELADTQYF. In nucleotides, the CDR3 is TGTGCCAGCAGCCAAGATCTCCAGCGGGAGTTGGCAGATACGCAGTATTTT.

V and J are TRBV21-1 and TRBJ1-2; the D call TRBD1 from the table was never checked on the DNA. TRBV21-1 has pseudogene status. This CDR3 is built from 18 residues. Written as DNA, the CDR3 is TGTGCCAGCAGCAAAGGGGCAGGGACAGGGAGGAAGTCTGGTGGCTACACCTTC. Translated, it gives CASSKGAGTGRKSGGYTF.

This clonotype was observed a handful of times. This sequence joins TRBV7-6 and TRBJ1-3, with D uncertain. Germline V gene data show CDR1 as SGHVS and CDR2 as FNYEAQ. This CDR3 region has 16 residues. Trimming pared 2 bases from V and 0 bases from J, leaving 11 bases between. CDR3 nucleotides: TGTGCCAGCAGCTTATACGAGGTCCGCTCTGGAAACACCATATATTTT. It yields the protein CASSLYEVRSGNTIYF.

The gene calls are TRBV6-5 and TRBJ2-3; D unresolved. The CDR3 has 15 residues. Trimming took 0 bases from V and 4 from J, leaving 11 bases between them. The germline V gene has CDR1 MNHEY and CDR2 SVGAGI. CDR3 sequence reads: CASSYSGSAPDTQYF. CDR3 coding DNA: TGTGCCAGCAGTTACTCGGGTTCAGCCCCAGATACGCAGTATTTT.

The rearrangement uses TRBV4-1 and TRBJ1-5, with a weak D call TRBD1 (5 bases). The V end was cut by 0 bases, the J end by 0 bases, with 18 bases between. The CDR3 totals 19 residues. Germline lookup yields CDR1 MGHRA and CDR2 YSYEKL. The CDR3 coding sequence is TGCGCCAGCAGCCAAGACGTAGGGGCCTCGTTTAATAGCAATCAGCCCCAGCATTTT. This encodes CASSQDVGASFNSNQPQHF.